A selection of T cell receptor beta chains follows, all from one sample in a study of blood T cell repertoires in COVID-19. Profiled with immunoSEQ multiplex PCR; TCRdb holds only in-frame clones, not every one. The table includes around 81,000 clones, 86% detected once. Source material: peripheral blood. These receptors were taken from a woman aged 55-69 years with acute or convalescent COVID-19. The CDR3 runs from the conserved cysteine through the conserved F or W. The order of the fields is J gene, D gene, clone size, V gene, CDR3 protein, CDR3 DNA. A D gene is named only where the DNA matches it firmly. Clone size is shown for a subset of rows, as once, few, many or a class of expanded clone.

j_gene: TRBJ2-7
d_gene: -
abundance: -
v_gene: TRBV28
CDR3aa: CASADTYEQYF
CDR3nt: TGTGCCAGCGCGGATACCTACGAGCAGTACTTC

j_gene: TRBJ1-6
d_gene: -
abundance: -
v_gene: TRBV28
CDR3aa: CASSNTAVWALHF
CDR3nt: TGTGCCAGCAGTAATACGGCGGTCTGGGCCCTCCACTTT

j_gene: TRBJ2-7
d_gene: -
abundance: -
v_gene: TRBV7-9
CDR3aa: CASSLPEDEQYF
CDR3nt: TGTGCCAGCAGCTTACCCGAGGACGAGCAGTACTTC

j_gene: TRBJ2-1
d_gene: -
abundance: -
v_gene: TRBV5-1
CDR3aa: CASRVMGSSYNEQFF
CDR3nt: TGCGCCAGCAGGGTCATGGGGAGCTCCTACAATGAGCAGTTCTTC

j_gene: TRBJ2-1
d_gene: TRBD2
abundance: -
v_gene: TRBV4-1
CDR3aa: CASSQLGLAGNEQFF
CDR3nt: TGCGCCAGCAGCCAACTCGGACTAGCGGGCAATGAGCAGTTCTTC

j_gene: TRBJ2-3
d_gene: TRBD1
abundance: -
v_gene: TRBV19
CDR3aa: CASSPGTGVWGTDTQYF
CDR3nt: TGTGCCAGTAGTCCCGGGACAGGGGTTTGGGGCACAGATACGCAGTATTTT

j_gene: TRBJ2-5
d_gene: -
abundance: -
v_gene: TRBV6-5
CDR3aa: CASSYSNYPLETQYF
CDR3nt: TGTGCCAGCAGTTACTCGAACTACCCCTTGGAGACCCAGTACTTC

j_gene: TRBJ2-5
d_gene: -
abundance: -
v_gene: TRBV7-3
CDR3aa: CASSLIGGQETQYF
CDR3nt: TGTGCCAGCAGCTTAATCGGGGGCCAAGAGACCCAGTACTTC

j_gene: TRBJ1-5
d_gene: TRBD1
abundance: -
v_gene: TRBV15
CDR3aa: CATSRVRGRRYSNQPQHF
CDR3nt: TGTGCCACCAGCAGAGTAAGGGGGCGGAGGTATAGCAATCAGCCCCAGCATTTT

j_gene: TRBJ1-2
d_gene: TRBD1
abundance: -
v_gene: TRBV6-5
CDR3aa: CASSSRDRGYYGYTF
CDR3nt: TGTGCCAGCAGTTCCCGGGACAGGGGGTACTATGGCTACACCTTC

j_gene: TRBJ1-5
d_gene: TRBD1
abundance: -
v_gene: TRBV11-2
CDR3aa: CASSPGGQGNQPQHF
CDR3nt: TGTGCCAGCAGCCCGGGGGGACAGGGCAATCAGCCCCAGCATTTT

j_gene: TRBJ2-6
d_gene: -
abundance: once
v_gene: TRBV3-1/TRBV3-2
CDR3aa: CASSQDLSGANVLTF
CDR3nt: TGTGCCAGCAGCCAAGACCTCTCTGGGGCCAACGTCCTGACTTTC

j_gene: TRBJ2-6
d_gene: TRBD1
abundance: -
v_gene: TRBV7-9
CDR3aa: CASSPRTGAISGANVLTF
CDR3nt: TGTGCCAGCAGCCCCAGGACAGGGGCCATCTCTGGGGCCAACGTCCTGACTTTC

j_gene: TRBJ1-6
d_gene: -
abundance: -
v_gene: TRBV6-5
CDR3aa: CASSLQVNNSPLHF
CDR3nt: TGTGCCAGCAGTTTACAGGTGAATAATTCACCCCTCCACTTT

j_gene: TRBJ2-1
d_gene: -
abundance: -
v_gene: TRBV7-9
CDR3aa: CASSLLSLTNEQFF
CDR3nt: TGTGCCAGCAGCTTATTATCACTCACCAATGAGCAGTTCTTC

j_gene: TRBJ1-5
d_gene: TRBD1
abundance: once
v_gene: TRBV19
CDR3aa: CASSIPDRDYQPQHF
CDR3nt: TGTGCCAGTAGTATCCCGGACAGGGATTATCAGCCCCAGCATTTT

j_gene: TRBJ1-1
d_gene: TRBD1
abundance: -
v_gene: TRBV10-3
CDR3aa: CAVAGGALFEAFF
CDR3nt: TGTGCCGTCGCAGGGGGCGCGTTGTTTGAAGCTTTCTTT

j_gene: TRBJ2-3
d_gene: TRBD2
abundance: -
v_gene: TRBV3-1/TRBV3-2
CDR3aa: CASSQDGAGVGGDTQYF
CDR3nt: TGTGCCAGCAGCCAAGACGGCGCGGGAGTTGGTGGCGATACGCAGTATTTT

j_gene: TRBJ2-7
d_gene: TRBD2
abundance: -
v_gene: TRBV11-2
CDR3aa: CASSSGLAGAYEQYF
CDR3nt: TGTGCCAGCAGCTCAGGACTAGCGGGAGCCTACGAGCAGTACTTC

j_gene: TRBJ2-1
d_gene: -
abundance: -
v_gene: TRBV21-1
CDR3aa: CASTSLAGVPFPYYNEQFF
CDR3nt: TGTGCCAGCACCTCACTAGCGGGAGTTCCCTTTCCCTACTACAATGAGCAGTTCTTC

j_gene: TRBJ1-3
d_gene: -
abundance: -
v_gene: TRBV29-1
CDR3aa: CSARETGNTIYF
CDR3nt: TGCAGCGCACGGGAAACTGGAAACACCATATATTTT

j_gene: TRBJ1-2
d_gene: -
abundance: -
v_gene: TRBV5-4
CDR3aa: CASSLVWDKGPYTF
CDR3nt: TGTGCCAGCAGCTTGGTCTGGGACAAGGGCCCCTACACCTTC

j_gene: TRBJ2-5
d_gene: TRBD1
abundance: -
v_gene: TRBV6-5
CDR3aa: CASSPFRDRGKTQYF
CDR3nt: TGTGCCAGCAGTCCATTCCGGGACAGAGGGAAGACCCAGTACTTC